These 14 T cell receptor beta chains came from one sample sequenced in a study of cytomegalovirus exposure and HLA in healthy donors (dated by TCRdb to about 2017). The method behind the library was the immunoSEQ multiplex PCR assay. A mixture of 60 forward primers for TCR Vbeta segments and 13 reverse primers for TCR Jbeta segments was used in the multiplex PCR. TCRdb mirrors the immuneACCESS table, restricted to in-frame sequences. Some clones are absent from its copies; in checked studies, under half trace to an unresolved V gene, and the reason for the others is unknown. Here the sample has some 200,000 clones; 75% to 85% occur a single time. The ten biggest clones cover approximately 2.5% of the sample. The sequencing sample was made of PBMCs. The receptor set was obtained from a woman in her thirties or forties in good health and CMV-seronegative.

V gene TRBV5-5 combines with J gene TRBJ2-3; 7 bases map to TRBD1. The CDR3 runs 16 residues. Germline CDR1 and CDR2: SGHKS and YYEKEE (reference sequence). The V and J ends lost 1 base and 5 bases, in that order; junction bases with no gene match: 10. The CDR3 loop is CASSLTGAPAVDTQYF. The CDR3 DNA follows: TGTGCCAGCAGCTTGACAGGGGCGCCAGCAGTAGATACGCAGTATTTT.

This clone has a handful of counts. The V and J genes are TRBV6-4 and TRBJ2-6; 9 bases are shared with TRBD1. The CDR3 is 18 residues long. V lost 7 bases to trimming and J lost 2 bases; unmatched junction nucleotides: 12. Germline CDR1 is MRHNA and CDR2 is SNTAGT. The CDR3 nucleotides read TGTGCCAGCACGACCAACAGGGGGCGGAGTCCTGGGGCCAACGTCCTGACTTTC. Its protein is CASTTNRGRSPGANVLTF.

This chain uses TRBV9 with TRBJ2-3; 9 bases agree with TRBD1. The V gene end was trimmed by 5 bases and the J gene end by 5 bases; junction bases not matched to a gene: 9. Germline V gives CDR1 SGDLS, CDR2 YYNGEE. The CDR3 totals 15 residues. CDR3: CASRVNRGLGDTQYF. The CDR3 DNA reads as TGTGCCAGCAGAGTAAACAGGGGGCTCGGAGATACGCAGTATTTT.

The V and J genes are TRBV10-2 and TRBJ1-2; D call uncertain. The ends were cut back, 0 bases at V and 0 bases at J, with 17 bases in the middle. CDR1 and CDR2 from the germline V gene are WSHSY and SAAADI. The CDR3 spans 18 residues. The DNA of the CDR3 is TGCGCCAGCAGTGAGTCGCTGGGTAGGGAGTCTGCTAACTATGGCTACACCTTC. It codes for CASSESLGRESANYGYTF.

The chain combines TRBV19 with TRBJ1-1; D is perhaps TRBD1 (5 bases). Deletions cut 4 bases from V and 5 bases from J, with 14 bases between. Per the germline V gene, CDR1 is LNHDA and CDR2 is SQIVND (reference sequence). The CDR3 has 14 residues. The CDR3 here is CASSTGEDWTEAFF. CDR3 in DNA: TGTGCCAGTAGTACGGGGGAGGATTGGACTGAAGCTTTCTTT. Looking up the rest from reference TRBV19 and TRBJ1-1 gives the full variable domain: DGGITQSPKYLFRKEGQNVTLSCEQNLNHDAMYWYRQDPGQGLRLIYYSQIVNDFQKGDIAEGYSVSREKKESFPLTVTSAQKNPTAFYLCASSTGEDWTEAFFGQGTRLTVV.

The V and J genes are TRBV30 and TRBJ2-1; 7 bases are a match to TRBD2. The germline V gene has CDR1 GTSNPN and CDR2 SVGIG (reference sequence). The CDR3 extends over 15 amino acids. Unmatched junction bases numbered 10, after V lost 3 bases and J lost 5 bases. The CDR3, as DNA: TGTGCCTGGAGCAATTCCGGCGGGAGCCACAATGAGCAGTTCTTC. Protein sequence: CAWSNSGGSHNEQFF.

The chain is built from TRBV10-2 and TRBJ2-1; no definite D call. CDR3 length: 11 residues. The ends were cut back, 2 bases at V and 12 bases at J, with 8 bases in the middle. CDR1 and CDR2 from the germline V gene are WSHSY and SAAADI. The CDR3 is CASSEGGLQFF. The CDR3 bases are TGCGCCAGCAGTGAGGGCGGCCTGCAGTTCTTC.

The rearrangement joins TRBV5-1 to TRBJ2-2, with D perhaps matching TRBD2 (7 bases). The CDR3 runs to 15 residues. Germline lookup yields CDR1 SGHRS and CDR2 YFSETQ. V lost 3 bases and J 6 bases, leaving 15 bases between the germline ends. In DNA, the CDR3 is TGCGCCAGCAGCTCGACCGGGGGGCGGGCCGGGGAGCTGTTTTTT. The encoded protein is CASSSTGGRAGELFF.

The rearrangement joins TRBV27 to TRBJ2-3; tentatively, D is TRBD2 (5 bases). V was pared by 3 bases and J by 6 bases, with 13 bases between. Germline V gene sequence: CDR1 MNHEY, CDR2 SMNVEV (reference sequence). The CDR3 spans 14 residues. The CDR3 is CASSFNQKRDTQYF. The DNA of the CDR3 is TGTGCCAGCAGTTTTAACCAAAAGCGGGATACGCAGTATTTT.

The chain links TRBV7-9 to TRBJ1-1; D remains unclear. V shed 5 bases and J shed 2 bases, with 12 bases lying between them. The CDR3 runs 14 residues. The germline gives CDR1 SEHNR, CDR2 FQNEAQ (reference sequence). The CDR3 DNA is TGTGCCAGCAGCCCCGCGGGCCGTAACACTGAAGCTTTCTTT. Translation gives CASSPAGRNTEAFF.

The chain recombines TRBV7-3 with TRBJ2-3; the D gene is possibly TRBD1 (6 bases). Germline CDR1 and CDR2: SGHTA and FQGTGA. V was clipped by 5 bases and J by 5 bases, with 20 bases between them. CDR3 length: 16 amino acids. CDR3 region: CASSPQGREWGDTQYF. The CDR3 DNA sequence: TGTGCCAGCAGCCCCCAGGGGAGAGAGTGGGGAGATACGCAGTATTTT.

The table lists this clone with a count of one. At one of its ends the junction is not consistent with the germline gene, which may arise from a read error. The chain uses TRBV19 and TRBJ1-5; D is ambiguous. The CDR3 sequence is 14 residues long. Germline lookup yields CDR1 LNHDA and CDR2 SQIVND (reference sequence). Here the CDR3 reads CASSLDGSNQPQHF. CDR3 coding DNA: TGTGCCAGTAGTCTAGACGGGAGCAATCAGCCCCAGCATTTT.

Only one count was recorded for this clone. This chain links TRBV30 with TRBJ1-6; D uncertain. V lost 2 bases to trimming and J lost 14 bases, with 10 bases between them. The CDR3 has 11 residues. The V gene's germline CDR1 is GTSNPN and CDR2 SVGIG (reference sequence). The CDR3 DNA reads as TGTGCCTGGAGTATCTTACGGGCCCTCCACTTT. As protein: CAWSILRALHF.

The chain has TRBV15 and TRBJ2-5; perhaps TRBD2 as D (5 bases). Germline V CDR1 and CDR2: LNHNV, YYDKDF (reference sequence). V lost 1 base and J 3 bases, leaving 15 bases between the germline ends. The CDR3 contains 16 residues. The CDR3 nucleotides read TGTGCCACCAGCAGAGCAGTGCCTAGCTCCAAAGAGACCCAGTACTTC. Translating gives CATSRAVPSSKETQYF.